This T cell receptor beta chain was documented in a study of identifying expanded T cells in peripheral blood. General study findings and limits: Approximately 1.2 clones differed between technical replicates, versus approximately 17 and 20 over time. Two-week clone count variance significantly increased as total template count grew.

Clones were sequenced by immunoSEQ multiplex PCR, and TCRdb holds only the in-frame ones, with some missing. The repertoire holds 70,000 to 100,000 clones, with about 88% as singletons. The V segment lost 4 bases and the J segment 5 bases; nucleotides outside the gene matches: 24. The CDR3 runs to 21 residues. Germline CDR1 reads LGHNA; CDR2 reads YNFKEQ. This clone has only a few counts. Its antigen remains unknown. V gene TRBV4-2 combines with J gene TRBJ2-2; 8 positions agree with TRBD1. The sequence was obtained from a person aged 18 to 70 in good health. Sequencing was done on a sample of blood. The CDR3 region is CASSRDYLEVFRTGMTGELFF. Written as DNA, the CDR3 is TGTGCCAGCAGCCGGGATTATCTTGAAGTGTTCCGGACAGGGATGACCGGGGAGCTGTTTTTT.